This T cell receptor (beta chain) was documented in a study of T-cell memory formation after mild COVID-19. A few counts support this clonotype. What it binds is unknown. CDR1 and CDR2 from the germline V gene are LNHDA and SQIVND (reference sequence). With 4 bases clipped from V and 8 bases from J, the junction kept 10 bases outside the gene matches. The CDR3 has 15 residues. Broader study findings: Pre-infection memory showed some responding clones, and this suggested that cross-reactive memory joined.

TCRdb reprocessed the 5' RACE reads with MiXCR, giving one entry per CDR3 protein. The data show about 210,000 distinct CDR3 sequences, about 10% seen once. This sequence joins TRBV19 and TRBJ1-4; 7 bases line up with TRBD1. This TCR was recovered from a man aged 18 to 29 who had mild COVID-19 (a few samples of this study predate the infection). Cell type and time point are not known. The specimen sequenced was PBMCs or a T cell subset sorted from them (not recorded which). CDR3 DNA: TGTGCCAGTAGTAAGACCGGGACAGCTGGGGAAAAACTGTTTTTT. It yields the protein CASSKTGTAGEKLFF.